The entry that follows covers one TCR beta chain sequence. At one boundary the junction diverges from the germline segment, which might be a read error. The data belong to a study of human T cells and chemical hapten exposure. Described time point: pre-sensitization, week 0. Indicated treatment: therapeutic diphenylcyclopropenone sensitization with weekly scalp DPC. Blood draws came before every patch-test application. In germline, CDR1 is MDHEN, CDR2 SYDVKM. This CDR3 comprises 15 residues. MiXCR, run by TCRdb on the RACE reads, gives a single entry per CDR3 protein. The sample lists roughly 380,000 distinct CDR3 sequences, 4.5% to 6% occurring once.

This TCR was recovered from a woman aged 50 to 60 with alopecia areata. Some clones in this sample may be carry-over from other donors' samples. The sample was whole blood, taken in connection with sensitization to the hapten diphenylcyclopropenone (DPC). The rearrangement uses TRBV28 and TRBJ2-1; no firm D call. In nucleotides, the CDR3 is TGTGCCAGCAGGCCCCGACCCCTCTCCCACAATGAGCAGTTCTTC. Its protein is CASRPRPLSHNEQFF.